This T cell receptor beta chain was retrieved from a study of spatial heterogeneity in lung cancer. Study-wide context: Compared with alpha-chain sequences, beta-chain sequences were consistently detected in greater numbers.

TCRdb re-analysed the 5' RACE reads in MiXCR, keeping a single row per CDR3 protein. The sample has around 4,400 distinct CDR3 sequences; 20% to 25% are singletons. The CDR3 is 16 amino acids. V lost 3 bases, J lost 6 bases, and 14 bases stayed unmatched. Germline V gene data show CDR1 as SEHNR and CDR2 as FQNEAQ (reference sequence). The sample's time point: sample taken at primary tumor resection. Whole RNA, isolated from tumor, nontumor lung or frozen PBMC, was sequenced without prior sorting. Donation came from some 73 patients with untreated early-stage non-small cell lung cancer. This clonotype was seen more than once but under ten times. This beta chain is a stray read from a library made for alpha chains; its abundance is not meaningful.

Material: normal lung tissue next to the tumor, obtained at surgery. The receptor comes from a female donor with early-stage non-small cell lung cancer. The rearrangement uses TRBV7-9 and TRBJ2-7, with 7 bases lining up with TRBD2. The CDR3 sequence: CASSFVPGGASSEQYF. CDR3 sequence (DNA): TGTGCCAGCAGCTTCGTACCGGGGGGAGCCTCGAGCGAGCAGTACTTC.